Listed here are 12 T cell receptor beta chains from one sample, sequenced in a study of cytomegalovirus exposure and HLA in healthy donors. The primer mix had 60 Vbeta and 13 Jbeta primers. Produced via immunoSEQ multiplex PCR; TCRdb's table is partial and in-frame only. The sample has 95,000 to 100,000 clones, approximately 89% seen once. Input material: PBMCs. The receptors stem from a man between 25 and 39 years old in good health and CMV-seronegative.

The CDR3 bases are TGCAGCGCCCGGAGAGACCGGGACAGAGACTACGAGCAGTACTTC. Translated, it gives CSARRDRDRDYEQYF. The chain joins TRBV29-1 to TRBJ2-7; 7 bases are a match to TRBD1. Germline lookup yields CDR1 SQVTM and CDR2 ANQGSEA. V lost 7 bases and J lost 3; bases outside the gene matches: 15. This CDR3 comprises 15 residues.

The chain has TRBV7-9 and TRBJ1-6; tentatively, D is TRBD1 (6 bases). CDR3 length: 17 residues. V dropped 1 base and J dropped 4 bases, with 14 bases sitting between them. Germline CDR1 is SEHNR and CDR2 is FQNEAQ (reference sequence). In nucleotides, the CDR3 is TGTGCCAGCAGCTTAGAACACAGGGTGGGTTATAATTCACCCCTCCACTTT. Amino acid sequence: CASSLEHRVGYNSPLHF.

CDR3 nucleotide sequence: TGTGCCAGCAGCCGGGACAGGGGACTCTACGAGCAGTACTTC. Its translation is CASSRDRGLYEQYF. The V and J genes are TRBV7-9 and TRBJ2-7; 10 nucleotides agree with TRBD1. Trimming cost V 5 bases and J 3 bases; bases outside gene matches: 4. This CDR3 is 14 amino acids long. The germline CDR1 and CDR2 sequences are SEHNR and FQNEAQ (reference sequence).

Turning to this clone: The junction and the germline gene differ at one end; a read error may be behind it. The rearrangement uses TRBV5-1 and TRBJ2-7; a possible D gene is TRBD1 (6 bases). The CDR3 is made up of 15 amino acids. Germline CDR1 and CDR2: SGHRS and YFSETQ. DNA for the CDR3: TGCGCCAGCAGCTTGTGGGACACCTCCTCCCACGAGCAGTACTTC. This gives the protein CASSLWDTSSHEQYF.

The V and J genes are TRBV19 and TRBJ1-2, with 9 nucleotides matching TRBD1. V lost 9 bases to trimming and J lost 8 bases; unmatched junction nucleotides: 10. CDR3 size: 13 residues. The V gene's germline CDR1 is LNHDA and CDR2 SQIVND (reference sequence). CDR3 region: CASVDRGSYGYTF. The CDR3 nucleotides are TGTGCCAGCGTAGACAGGGGGAGTTACGGCTACACCTTC.

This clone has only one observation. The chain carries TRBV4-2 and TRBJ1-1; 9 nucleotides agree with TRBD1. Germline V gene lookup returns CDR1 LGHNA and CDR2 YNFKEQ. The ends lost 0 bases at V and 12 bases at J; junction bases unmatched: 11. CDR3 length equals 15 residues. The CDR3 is CASSQEASGDRVSFF. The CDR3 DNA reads TGTGCCAGCAGCCAAGAAGCTTCAGGGGACAGGGTTTCTTTCTTT.

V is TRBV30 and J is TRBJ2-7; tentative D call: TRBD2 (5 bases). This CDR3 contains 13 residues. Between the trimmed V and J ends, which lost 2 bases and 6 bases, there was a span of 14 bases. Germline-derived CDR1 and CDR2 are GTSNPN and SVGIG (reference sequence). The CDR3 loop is CAWSLYIRGEQYF. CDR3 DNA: TGTGCCTGGAGTTTATACATACGGGGCGAGCAGTACTTC.

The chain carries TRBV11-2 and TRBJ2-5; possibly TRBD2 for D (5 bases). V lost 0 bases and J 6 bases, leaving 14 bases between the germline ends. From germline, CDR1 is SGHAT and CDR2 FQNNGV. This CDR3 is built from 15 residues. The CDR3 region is CASSLDTRRMQTQYF. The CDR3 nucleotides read TGTGCCAGCAGCTTAGATACTAGAAGGATGCAGACCCAGTACTTC.

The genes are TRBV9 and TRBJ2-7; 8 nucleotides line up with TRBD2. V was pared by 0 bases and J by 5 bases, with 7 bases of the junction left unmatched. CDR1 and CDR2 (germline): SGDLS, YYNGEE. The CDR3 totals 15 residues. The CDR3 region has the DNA TGTGCCAGCAGCGTAGCGGCGGGGGGATCAAACGAGCAGTACTTC. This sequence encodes CASSVAAGGSNEQYF.

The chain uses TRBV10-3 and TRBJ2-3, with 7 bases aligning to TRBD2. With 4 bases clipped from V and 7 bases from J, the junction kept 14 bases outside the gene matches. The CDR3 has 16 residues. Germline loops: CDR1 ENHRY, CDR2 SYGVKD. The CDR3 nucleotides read TGTGCCATCAGTGGTAGGGAAGGGACTATCGGGAATACGCAGTATTTT. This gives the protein CAISGREGTIGNTQYF.

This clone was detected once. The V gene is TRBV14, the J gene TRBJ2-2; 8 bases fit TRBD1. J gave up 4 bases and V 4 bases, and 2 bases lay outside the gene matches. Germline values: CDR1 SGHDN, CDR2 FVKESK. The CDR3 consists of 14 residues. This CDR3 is CASSRTGITGELFF. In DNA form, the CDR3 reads TGTGCCAGCAGCCGGACAGGGATCACCGGGGAGCTGTTTTTT.

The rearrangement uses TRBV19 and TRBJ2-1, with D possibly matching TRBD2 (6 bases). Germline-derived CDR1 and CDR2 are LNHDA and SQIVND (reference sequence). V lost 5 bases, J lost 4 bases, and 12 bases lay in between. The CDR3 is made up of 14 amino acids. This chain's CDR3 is CASSPLAGYNEQFF. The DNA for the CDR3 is TGTGCCAGTAGTCCACTCGCGGGGTACAATGAGCAGTTCTTC.